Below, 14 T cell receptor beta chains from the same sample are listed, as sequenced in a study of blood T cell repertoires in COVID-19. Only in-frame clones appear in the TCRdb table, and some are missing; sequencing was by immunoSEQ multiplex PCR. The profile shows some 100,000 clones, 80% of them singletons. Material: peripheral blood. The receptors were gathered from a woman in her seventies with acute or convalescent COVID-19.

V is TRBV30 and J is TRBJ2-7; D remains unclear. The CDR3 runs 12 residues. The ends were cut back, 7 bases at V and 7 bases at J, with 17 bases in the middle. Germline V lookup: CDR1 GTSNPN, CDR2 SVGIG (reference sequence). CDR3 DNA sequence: TGTGCCTTTTCCCACCTCCTCACAGAGCAGTACTTC. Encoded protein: CAFSHLLTEQYF. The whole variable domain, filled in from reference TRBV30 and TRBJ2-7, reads SQTIHQWPATLVQPVGSPLSLECTVEGTSNPNLYWYRQAAGRGLQLLFYSVGIGQISSEVPQNLSASRPQDRQFILSSKKLLLSDSGFYLCAFSHLLTEQYFGPGTRLTVT.

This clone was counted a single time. CDR3: CASSVAGRGIEGYTF. The DNA of the CDR3 is TGTGCCAGCAGCGTAGCTGGGCGAGGGATTGAAGGCTACACCTTC. The chain combines TRBV9 with TRBJ1-2; D is ambiguous. The CDR3 loop spans 15 amino acids. V lost 0 bases to trimming and J lost 8 bases, with 17 bases between them. From germline, CDR1 is SGDLS and CDR2 YYNGEE.

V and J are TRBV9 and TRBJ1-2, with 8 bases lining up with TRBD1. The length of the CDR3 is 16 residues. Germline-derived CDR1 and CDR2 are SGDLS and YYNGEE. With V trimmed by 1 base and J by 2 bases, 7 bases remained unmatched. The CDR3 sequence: CASSVTKQGVNYGYTF. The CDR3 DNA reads TGTGCCAGCAGCGTAACCAAACAGGGGGTAAACTATGGCTACACCTTC.

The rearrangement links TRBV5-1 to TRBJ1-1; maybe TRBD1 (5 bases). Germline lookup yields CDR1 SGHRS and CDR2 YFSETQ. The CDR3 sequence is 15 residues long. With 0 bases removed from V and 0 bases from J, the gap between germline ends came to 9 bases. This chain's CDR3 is CASSLAGHMNTEAFF. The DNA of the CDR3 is TGCGCCAGCAGCTTGGCCGGACACATGAACACTGAAGCTTTCTTT. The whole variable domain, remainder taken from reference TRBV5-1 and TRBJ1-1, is KAGVTQTPRYLIKTRGQQVTLSCSPISGHRSVSWYQQTPGQGLQFLFEYFSETQRNKGNFPGRFSGRQFSNSRSEMNVSTLELGDSALYLCASSLAGHMNTEAFFGQGTRLTVV.

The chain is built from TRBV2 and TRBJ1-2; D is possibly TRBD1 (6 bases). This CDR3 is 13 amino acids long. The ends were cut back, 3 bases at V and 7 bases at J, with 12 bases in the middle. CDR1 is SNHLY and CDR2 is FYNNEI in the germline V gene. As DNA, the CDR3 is TGTGCCAGCAGTGACATACAGGGCGCTGGCTACACCTTC. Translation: CASSDIQGAGYTF.

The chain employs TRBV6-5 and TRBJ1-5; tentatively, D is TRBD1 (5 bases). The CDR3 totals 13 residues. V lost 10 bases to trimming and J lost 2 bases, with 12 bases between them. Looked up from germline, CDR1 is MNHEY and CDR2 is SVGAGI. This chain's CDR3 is CATGSLGNQPQHF. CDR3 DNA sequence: TGTGCCACAGGGTCCCTCGGCAATCAGCCCCAGCATTTT.

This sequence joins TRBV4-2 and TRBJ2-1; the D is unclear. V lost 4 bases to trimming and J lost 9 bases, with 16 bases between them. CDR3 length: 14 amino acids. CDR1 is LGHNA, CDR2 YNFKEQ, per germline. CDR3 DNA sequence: TGTGCCAGCAGCCCCTCACGTTCCGGTGGTGAGCAGTTCTTC. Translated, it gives CASSPSRSGGEQFF.

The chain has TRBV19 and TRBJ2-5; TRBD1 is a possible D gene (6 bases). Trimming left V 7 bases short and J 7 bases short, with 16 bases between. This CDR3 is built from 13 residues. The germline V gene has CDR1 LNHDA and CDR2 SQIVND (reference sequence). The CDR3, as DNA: TGTGCCAGTACCAAGGGGCAGACAGGGACCCAGTACTTC. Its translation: CASTKGQTGTQYF.

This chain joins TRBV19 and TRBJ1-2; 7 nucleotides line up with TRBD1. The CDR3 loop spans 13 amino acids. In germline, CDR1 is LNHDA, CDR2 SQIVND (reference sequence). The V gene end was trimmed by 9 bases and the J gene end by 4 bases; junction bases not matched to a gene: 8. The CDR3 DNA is TGTGCCAGCTCAGGGGGACAAGGCTATGGCTACACCTTC. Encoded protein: CASSGGQGYGYTF.

The CDR3 region is CASKRGRQGVSQYF. CDR3 nucleotides: TGTGCCAGCAAAAGGGGCCGACAGGGGGTTTCGCAGTACTTC. This chain connects TRBV6-5 to TRBJ2-7; 9 bases align to TRBD1. CDR1 and CDR2 from the germline V gene are MNHEY and SVGAGI. There are 14 residues in the CDR3. V shed 7 bases, J shed 9 bases, and the junction held 13 bases outside the gene matches.

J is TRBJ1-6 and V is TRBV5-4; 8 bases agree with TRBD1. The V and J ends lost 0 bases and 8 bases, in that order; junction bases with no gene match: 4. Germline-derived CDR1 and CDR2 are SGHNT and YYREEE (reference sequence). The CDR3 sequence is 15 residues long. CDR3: CASSLETGAHSPLHF. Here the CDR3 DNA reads TGTGCCAGCAGCTTGGAGACAGGGGCACATTCACCCCTCCACTTT.

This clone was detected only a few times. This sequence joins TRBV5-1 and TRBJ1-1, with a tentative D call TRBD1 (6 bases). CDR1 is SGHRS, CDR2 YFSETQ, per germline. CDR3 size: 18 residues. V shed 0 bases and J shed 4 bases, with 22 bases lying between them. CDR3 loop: CASSLVDSLGGLPTEAFF. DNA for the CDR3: TGCGCCAGCAGCTTGGTGGACAGCTTGGGGGGGTTACCCACTGAAGCTTTCTTT.

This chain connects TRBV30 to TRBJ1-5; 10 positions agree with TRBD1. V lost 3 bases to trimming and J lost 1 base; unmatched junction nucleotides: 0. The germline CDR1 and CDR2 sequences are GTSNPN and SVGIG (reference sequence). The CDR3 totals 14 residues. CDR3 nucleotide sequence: TGTGCCTGGAGGGGACAGGGGAGCAATCAGCCCCAGCATTTT. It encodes CAWRGQGSNQPQHF.

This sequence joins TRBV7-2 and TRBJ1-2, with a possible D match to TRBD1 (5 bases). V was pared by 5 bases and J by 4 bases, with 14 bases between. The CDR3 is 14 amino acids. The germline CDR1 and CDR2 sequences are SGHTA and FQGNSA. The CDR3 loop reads CASSLRRAGYGYTF. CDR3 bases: TGTGCCAGCAGCCTCCGCAGGGCAGGCTATGGCTACACCTTC.